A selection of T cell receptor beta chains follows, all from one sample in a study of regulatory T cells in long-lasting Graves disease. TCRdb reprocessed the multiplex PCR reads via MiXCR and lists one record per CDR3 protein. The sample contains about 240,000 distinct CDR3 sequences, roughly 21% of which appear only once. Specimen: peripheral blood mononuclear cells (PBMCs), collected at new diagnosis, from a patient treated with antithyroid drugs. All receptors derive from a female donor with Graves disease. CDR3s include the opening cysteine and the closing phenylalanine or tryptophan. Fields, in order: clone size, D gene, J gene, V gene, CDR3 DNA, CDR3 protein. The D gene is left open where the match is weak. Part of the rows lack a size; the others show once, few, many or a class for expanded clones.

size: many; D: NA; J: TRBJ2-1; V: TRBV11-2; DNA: TGTGCCAGCAGCCTTTCTTTCGGGCAGTTCTTC; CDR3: CASSLSFGQFF
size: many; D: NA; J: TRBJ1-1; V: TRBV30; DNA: TGTGCCTGGAGTGCTTTCCCATTGACTGAAGCTTTCTTT; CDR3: CAWSAFPLTEAFF
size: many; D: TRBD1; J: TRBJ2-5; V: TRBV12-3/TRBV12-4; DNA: TGTGCCAGCAGTTTAGGGCAGGGGGCAGAGACCCAGTACTTC; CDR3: CASSLGQGAETQYF
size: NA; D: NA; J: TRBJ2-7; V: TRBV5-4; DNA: TGTGCCAGCAGCCCCCCGGGACATTCCTCCTACGAGCAGTACTTC; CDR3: CASSPPGHSSYEQYF
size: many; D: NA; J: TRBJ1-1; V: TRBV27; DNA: TGTGCCAGCAGTTTCTCCGGGACGGTGAACACTGAAGCTTTCTTT; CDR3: CASSFSGTVNTEAFF
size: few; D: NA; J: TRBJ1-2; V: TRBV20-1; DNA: TGCAGTGCTAGAGTTGGGGGCTCTGGCTACACCTTC; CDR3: CSARVGGSGYTF
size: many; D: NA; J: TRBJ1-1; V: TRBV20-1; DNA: TGCAGTGCCCGACCCCTCTCCTTCGCTGAAGCTTTCTTT; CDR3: CSARPLSFAEAFF
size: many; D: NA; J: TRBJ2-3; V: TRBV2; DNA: TGTGCCAGCAATGAGGTCGGATATAGCACAGATACGCAGTATTTT; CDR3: CASNEVGYSTDTQYF
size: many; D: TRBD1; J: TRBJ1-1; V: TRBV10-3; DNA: TGTGCCATCACACAGGGGCTGATGAACACTGAAGCTTTCTTT; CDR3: CAITQGLMNTEAFF
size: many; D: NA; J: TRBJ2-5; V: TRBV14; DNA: TGTGCCAGCAGCCTCCGGGCCAGGCAAGAGACCCAGTACTTC; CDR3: CASSLRARQETQYF
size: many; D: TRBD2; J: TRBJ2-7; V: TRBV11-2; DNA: TGTGCCAGCAGCTTAAACCTACTAGCGGCCTCCTACGAGCAGTACTTC; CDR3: CASSLNLLAASYEQYF
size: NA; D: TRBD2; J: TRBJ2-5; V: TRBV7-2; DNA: TGTGCCAGCAGCTACGGACTAGCGGGAGGGGGAGAGACCCAGTACTTC; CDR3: CASSYGLAGGGETQYF
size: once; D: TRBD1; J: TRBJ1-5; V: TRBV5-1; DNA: TGCGCCAGCAGCTTCGGGACAGGGGAAGGGCCCCAGCATTTT; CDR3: CASSFGTGEGPQHF
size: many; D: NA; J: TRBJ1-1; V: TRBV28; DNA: TGTGCCAGCAGGAGGTCGAGGGCTTTGAACACTGAAGCTTTCTTT; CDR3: CASRRSRALNTEAFF
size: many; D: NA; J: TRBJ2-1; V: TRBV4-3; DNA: TGCGCCAGCAGCCAAGATTGGGGGGGGGGGCCGTCCTACAATGAGCAGTTCTTC; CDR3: CASSQDWGGGPSYNEQFF
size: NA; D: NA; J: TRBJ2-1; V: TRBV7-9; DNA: TGTGCCAGCAGCGCAATCAGGGCTCTCTCCTACAATGAGCAGTTCTTC; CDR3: CASSAIRALSYNEQFF
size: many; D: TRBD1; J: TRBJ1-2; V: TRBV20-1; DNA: TGCAGTGCTAGAGATTTCGGGGGACAGGGGGGACGCTACACCTTC; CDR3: CSARDFGGQGGRYTF
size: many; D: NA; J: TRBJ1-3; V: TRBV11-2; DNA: TGTGCCAGCAGCTTCATTTCAGGGATAGCTGGAAACACCATATATTTT; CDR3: CASSFISGIAGNTIYF
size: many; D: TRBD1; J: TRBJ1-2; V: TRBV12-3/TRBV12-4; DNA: TGTGCCAGCAGTTCGAGACAGGGAGCTAACTATGGCTACACCTTC; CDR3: CASSSRQGANYGYTF
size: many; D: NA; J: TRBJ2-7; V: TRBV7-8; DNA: TGTGCCAGCAGCTCGCGGGGACAGCAGTCCTACGAGCAGTACTTC; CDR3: CASSSRGQQSYEQYF
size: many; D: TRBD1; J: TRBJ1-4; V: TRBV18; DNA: TGTGCCAGCTCACCGACAGGGAAGGGTGAAAAACTGTTTTTT; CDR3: CASSPTGKGEKLFF
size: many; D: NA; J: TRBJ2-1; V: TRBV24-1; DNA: TGTGCCACCAGTGATTTGGTTGATGAGCAGTTCTTC; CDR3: CATSDLVDEQFF
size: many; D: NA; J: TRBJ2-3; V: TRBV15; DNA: TGTGCCACCAGCAGACTCGGGACCTTCACAGATACGCAGTATTTT; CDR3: CATSRLGTFTDTQYF
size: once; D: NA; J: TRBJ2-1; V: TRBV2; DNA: TGTGCCAGCAGTGAAACGGACTACAGCAATGAGCAGTTCTTC; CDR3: CASSETDYSNEQFF
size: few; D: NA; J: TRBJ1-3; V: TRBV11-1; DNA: TGTGCCAGCAGCCTCGGAGGTAGCCTCGGTGGAAACACCATATATTTT; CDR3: CASSLGGSLGGNTIYF
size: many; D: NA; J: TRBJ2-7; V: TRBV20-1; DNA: TGCAGTGCTAGAGATCTTGACGGAGGCCGTGACGAGCAGTACTTC; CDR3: CSARDLDGGRDEQYF
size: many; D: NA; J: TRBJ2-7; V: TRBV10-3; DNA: TGTGCCATCAGTGACAGATCACCAGGGGTATACGAGCAGTACTTC; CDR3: CAISDRSPGVYEQYF
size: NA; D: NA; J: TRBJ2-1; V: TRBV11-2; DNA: TGCGCCAGCAGCCAAGACTTGCAACAGGGAGGTTACAATGAGCAGTTCTTC; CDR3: CASSQDLQQGGYNEQFF
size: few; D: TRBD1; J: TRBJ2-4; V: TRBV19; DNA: TGTGCCAGTAGTATCAGGGACAGGGAAGCGTTAGGGTTTAAAAACATTCAGTACTTC; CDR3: CASSIRDREALGFKNIQYF
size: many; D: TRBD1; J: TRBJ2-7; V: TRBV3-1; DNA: TGTGCCAGCACCCCCGGGACAGGGGGTCGCGAGCAGTACTTC; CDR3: CASTPGTGGREQYF
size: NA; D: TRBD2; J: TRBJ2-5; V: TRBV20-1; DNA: TGCAGTGCTAGAGATCTAGCGGGAGGCCAGGACCCCGAGACCCAGTACTTC; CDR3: CSARDLAGGQDPETQYF
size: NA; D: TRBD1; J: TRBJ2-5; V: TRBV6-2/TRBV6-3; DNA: TGTGCCAGCAGTGAAGGGACAGACCAAGAGACCCAGTACTTC; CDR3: CASSEGTDQETQYF
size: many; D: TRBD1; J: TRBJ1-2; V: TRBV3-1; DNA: TGTGCCAGCAGCCCCGGGACAGGGAGTCGGGGTAGCTATGGCTACACCTTC; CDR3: CASSPGTGSRGSYGYTF
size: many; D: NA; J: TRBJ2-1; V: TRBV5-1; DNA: TGCGCCAGCAGCGGAGGGACAGAATACAATGAGCAGTTCTTC; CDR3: CASSGGTEYNEQFF
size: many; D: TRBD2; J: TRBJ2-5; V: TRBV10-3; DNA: TGTGCCATCAGCTTTAGCGGGGGGGCCGGGGAGACCCAGTACTTC; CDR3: CAISFSGGAGETQYF
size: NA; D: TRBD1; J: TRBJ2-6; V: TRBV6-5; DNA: TGTGCCAGCAGTTACATCGGACAGGCGGGGGCCAACGTCCTGACTTTC; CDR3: CASSYIGQAGANVLTF
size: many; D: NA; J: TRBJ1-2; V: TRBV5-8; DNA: TGTGCCAGCAGCGAGGGATTCCTCTATGGCTACACCTTC; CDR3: CASSEGFLYGYTF
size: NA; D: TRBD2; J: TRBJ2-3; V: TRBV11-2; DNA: TGTGCCAGCAGCGATGGGACTAGCAGTACAGATACGCAGTATTTT; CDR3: CASSDGTSSTDTQYF
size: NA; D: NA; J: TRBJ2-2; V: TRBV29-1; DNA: TGCAGTGTCGATCTAATATCCGGGGAGCTGTTTTTT; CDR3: CSVDLISGELFF
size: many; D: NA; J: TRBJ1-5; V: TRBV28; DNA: TGTGCCAGCAGTTCCTATCAGCCCCAGCATTTT; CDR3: CASSSYQPQHF
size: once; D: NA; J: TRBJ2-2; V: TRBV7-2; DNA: TGTGCCAGCAGGGGTGGCCTCAACACCGGGGAGCTGTTTTTT; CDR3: CASRGGLNTGELFF
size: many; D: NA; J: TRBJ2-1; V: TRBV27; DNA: TGTGCCAGCAGGCCTACCCTCAGCGGCTTTAGCTCCTACAATGAGCAGTTCTTC; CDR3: CASRPTLSGFSSYNEQFF
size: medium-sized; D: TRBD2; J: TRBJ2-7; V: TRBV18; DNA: TGTGCCAGCTCACGATATAGCGGGCCTGGGAACGAGCAGTACTTC; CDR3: CASSRYSGPGNEQYF
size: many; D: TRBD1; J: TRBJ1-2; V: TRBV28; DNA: TGTGCCAGCAGTTCAACCGGGACAGGGGTCGGGTATGGCTACACCTTC; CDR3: CASSSTGTGVGYGYTF
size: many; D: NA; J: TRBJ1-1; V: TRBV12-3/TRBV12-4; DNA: TGTGCCAGCAGTTCAAGGGCGGTGAACACTGAAGCTTTCTTT; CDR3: CASSSRAVNTEAFF
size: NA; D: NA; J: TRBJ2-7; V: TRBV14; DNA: TGTGCCAGCAGCCAAGACACTTGGGGGATCTACGAGCAGTACTTC; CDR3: CASSQDTWGIYEQYF
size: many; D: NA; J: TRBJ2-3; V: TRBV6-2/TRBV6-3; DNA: TGTGCCATCCTGGACTCAACGGCAGATACGCAGTATTTT; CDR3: CAILDSTADTQYF
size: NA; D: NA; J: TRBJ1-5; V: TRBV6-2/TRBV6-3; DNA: TGTGCCAGCAGCCCTACACAGGTGAATCAGCCCCAGCATTTT; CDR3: CASSPTQVNQPQHF
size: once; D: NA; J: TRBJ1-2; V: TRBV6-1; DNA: TGTGCCAGCAGTAAAGACCGCTTTACTAACTATGGCTACACCTTC; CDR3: CASSKDRFTNYGYTF
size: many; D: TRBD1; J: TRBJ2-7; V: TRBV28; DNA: TGTGCCAGCAGCGAGAGACAGGGGGCGAGGGAGCAGTACTTC; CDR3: CASSERQGAREQYF
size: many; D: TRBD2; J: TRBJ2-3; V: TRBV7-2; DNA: TGTGCCAGCAGCTTATGGGCTAGCGGGGGTGCAGATACGCAGTATTTT; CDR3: CASSLWASGGADTQYF
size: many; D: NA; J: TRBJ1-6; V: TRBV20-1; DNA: TGCAGTGCTAGAGACCTTTTGGAACAGGGAGGTTCACCCCTCCACTTT; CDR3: CSARDLLEQGGSPLHF
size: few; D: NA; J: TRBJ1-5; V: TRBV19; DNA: TGTGCCAGCCGTCCTAGTTTTGGCCTAAATCAGCCCCAGCATTTT; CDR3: CASRPSFGLNQPQHF
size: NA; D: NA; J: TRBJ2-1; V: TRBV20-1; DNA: TGCAGTGCTCGGGTAGCGCCCTACAATGAGCAGTTCTTC; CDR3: CSARVAPYNEQFF
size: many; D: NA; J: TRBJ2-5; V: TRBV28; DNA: TGTGCCAGCAGTCCAGACCGGGACCCTGAGGAAGAGACCCAGTACTTC; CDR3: CASSPDRDPEEETQYF
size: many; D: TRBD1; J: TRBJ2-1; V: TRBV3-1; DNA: TGTGCCAGCAGCCAAGACGTTACGGGACAGGGGGCGAATGAGCAGTTCTTC; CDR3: CASSQDVTGQGANEQFF
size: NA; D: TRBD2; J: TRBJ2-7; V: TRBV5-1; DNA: TGCGCCAGCAGCTTGGCGGCGGGGGAGACGATCTACGAGCAGTACTTC; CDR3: CASSLAAGETIYEQYF
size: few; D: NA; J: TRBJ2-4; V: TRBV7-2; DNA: TGTGCCAGCAGCTTAGGGAGGGGGGTGGTTGAAAACATTCAGTACTTC; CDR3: CASSLGRGVVENIQYF
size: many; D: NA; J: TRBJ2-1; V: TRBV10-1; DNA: TGCGCCAGCAGTGAAGCGTATGGTACAGGCTACAATGAGCAGTTCTTC; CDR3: CASSEAYGTGYNEQFF